This TCR beta chain emerged from a study of early T cells in non-severe SARS-CoV-2 infection. On the study more broadly: Sequencing was performed on bulk RNA from unsorted whole blood, leaving chains unpaired.

Comment on this clonotype: The antigen remains unidentified.

The CDR3 covers 14 residues. Per the germline V gene, CDR1 is SGHTA and CDR2 is FQGNSA. Trimming left V 4 bases short and J 6 bases short, with 14 bases between. Findings of the study overall: Clonotype matching in VDJdb favored anti-spike CD8 responses and did not capture private and CD4 specificities.

The library protocol tagged individual cDNA molecules with unique molecular identifiers. One entry per CDR3 protein results from TCRdb running MiXCR on the 5' RACE reads. Of roughly 81,000 distinct CDR3 sequences listed, 6% to 7% are singletons. The source of this sequence is an adult who was a healthcare worker with PCR-confirmed SARS-CoV-2 infection or an uninfected control (not recorded which). The sequenced sample consisted of whole blood. The chain links TRBV7-2 to TRBJ2-3; D unclear. The CDR3: CASSSVRSSDTQYF. The DNA for the CDR3 is TGTGCCAGCAGCTCCGTTAGGTCATCCGATACGCAGTATTTT. Looking up the rest from reference TRBV7-2 and TRBJ2-3 gives the full variable domain: GAGVSQSPSNKVTEKGKDVELRCDPISGHTALYWYRQSLGQGLEFLIYFQGNSAPDKSGLPSDRFSAERTGGSVSTLTIQRTQQEDSAVYLCASSSVRSSDTQYFGPGTRLTVL.